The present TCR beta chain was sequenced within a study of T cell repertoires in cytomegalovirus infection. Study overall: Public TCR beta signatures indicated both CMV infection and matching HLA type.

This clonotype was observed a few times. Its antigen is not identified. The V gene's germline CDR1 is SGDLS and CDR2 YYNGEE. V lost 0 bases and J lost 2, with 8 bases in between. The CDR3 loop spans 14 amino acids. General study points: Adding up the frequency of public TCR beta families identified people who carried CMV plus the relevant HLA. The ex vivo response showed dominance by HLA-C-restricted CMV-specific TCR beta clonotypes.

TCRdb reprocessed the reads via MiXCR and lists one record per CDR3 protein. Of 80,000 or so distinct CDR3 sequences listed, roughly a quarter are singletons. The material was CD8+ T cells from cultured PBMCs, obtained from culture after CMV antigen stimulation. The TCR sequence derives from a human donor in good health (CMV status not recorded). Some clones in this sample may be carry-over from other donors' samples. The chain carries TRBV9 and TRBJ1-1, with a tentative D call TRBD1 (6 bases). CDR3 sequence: CASSVGDTNTEAFF. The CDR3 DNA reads TGTGCCAGCAGCGTAGGGGACACCAACACTGAAGCTTTCTTT.